The 27 T cell receptor beta chains listed next were all sequenced from one sample in a study of immune cell composition in non-small cell lung cancer. Generated by immunoSEQ multiplex PCR, the TCRdb table keeps only in-frame clones and is missing some. The data contain 13,000 to 15,000 clones, 55% to 70% of them singletons. The sample consisted of lung tumor tissue. Receptors were obtained from a human donor with non-small cell lung cancer.

The gene calls are TRBV4-1 and TRBJ2-1, with TRBD2 identical over 7 bases. CDR3 length: 17 residues. V lost 0 bases to trimming and J lost 4 bases; unmatched junction nucleotides: 9. Germline values: CDR1 MGHRA, CDR2 YSYEKL. The CDR3 region has the DNA TGCGCCAGCAGCCAAGATAGCCGGGGGGTTAAATACAATGAGCAGTTCTTC. This codes for CASSQDSRGVKYNEQFF.

This CDR3 is CASGHAGTLGNTIYF. Written as DNA, the CDR3 is TGTGCCAGCGGCCACGCCGGGACACTAGGAAACACCATATATTTT. This chain joins TRBV5-6 and TRBJ1-3, with a weak D call TRBD1 (6 bases). CDR3 length equals 15 residues. Per germline, CDR1 SGHDT and CDR2 YYEEEE. V dropped 7 bases and J dropped 4 bases, with 18 bases sitting between them. The whole variable domain, filled in from reference TRBV5-6 and TRBJ1-3, reads DAGVTQSPTHLIKTRGQQVTLRCSPKSGHDTVSWYQQALGQGPQFIFQYYEEEERQRGNFPDRFSGHQFPNYSSELNVNALLLGDSALYLCASGHAGTLGNTIYFGEGSWLTVV.

This clone was seen a handful of times. This chain links TRBV5-1 with TRBJ1-1; no firm D call. The ends were cut back, 5 bases at V and 1 base at J, with 18 bases in the middle. CDR1 is SGHRS, CDR2 YFSETQ, per germline. The CDR3 consists of 16 residues. DNA of the CDR3: TGCGCCAGCAGGTCGGAGCGAGGGCGGCCGAACACTGAAGCTTTCTTT. It is translated as CASRSERGRPNTEAFF.

This clone was seen a single time. This chain uses TRBV5-1 with TRBJ2-7, with 7 bases that match TRBD2. The CDR3 has 15 residues. CDR1 and CDR2 (germline): SGHRS, YFSETQ. With 0 bases clipped from V and 0 bases from J, the junction kept 3 bases outside the gene matches. The CDR3 coding sequence is TGCGCCAGCAGCTTGGGCGGGGGTATCTCCTACGAGCAGTACTTC. It yields the protein CASSLGGGISYEQYF. The full variable domain, completed using reference TRBV5-1 and TRBJ2-7, is KAGVTQTPRYLIKTRGQQVTLSCSPISGHRSVSWYQQTPGQGLQFLFEYFSETQRNKGNFPGRFSGRQFSNSRSEMNVSTLELGDSALYLCASSLGGGISYEQYFGPGTRLTVT.

V gene TRBV7-3 combines with J gene TRBJ2-5, with D hard to call. Germline lookup yields CDR1 SGHTA and CDR2 FQGTGA. V was shortened by 0 bases and J by 5 bases, with 4 bases between the two germline ends. The CDR3 has 12 residues. CDR3 sequence reads: CASSLTRETQYF. DNA of the CDR3: TGTGCCAGCAGCTTAACGCGGGAGACCCAGTACTTC.

The rearrangement links TRBV5-1 to TRBJ2-7; possible D gene TRBD2, 6 bases. CDR1 is SGHRS and CDR2 is YFSETQ in the germline V gene. This CDR3 has 15 amino acids. V shed 8 bases and J shed 3 bases, with 21 bases lying between them. CDR3 amino acids: CASYPGETLNYEQYF. In DNA form, the CDR3 reads TGCGCCAGTTATCCGGGAGAGACACTGAACTACGAGCAGTACTTC. Full variable domain (rest looked up from reference TRBV5-1 and TRBJ2-7): KAGVTQTPRYLIKTRGQQVTLSCSPISGHRSVSWYQQTPGQGLQFLFEYFSETQRNKGNFPGRFSGRQFSNSRSEMNVSTLELGDSALYLCASYPGETLNYEQYFGPGTRLTVT.

This sequence joins TRBV18 and TRBJ2-3; 8 bases fit TRBD2. Trimming took 2 bases from V and 7 from J; bases not matched to a gene: 11. Germline values: CDR1 KGHSH, CDR2 LQKENI. This CDR3 spans 16 amino acids. CDR3 amino acids: CASSPTSTGGQNTQYF. CDR3 nucleotide sequence: TGTGCCAGCTCACCAACGTCAACGGGGGGGCAAAATACGCAGTATTTT.

V is TRBV7-3 and J is TRBJ2-3, with 8 nucleotides matching TRBD2. Germline values: CDR1 SGHTA, CDR2 FQGTGA. CDR3 length: 14 amino acids. V lost 0 bases and J lost 8; bases outside the gene matches: 4. The CDR3 is CASSLTHGLATQYF. CDR3 DNA: TGTGCCAGCAGCTTAACCCACGGACTAGCTACGCAGTATTTT.

This clone was picked up one time. The genes are TRBV10-3 and TRBJ1-2; D unclear. This CDR3 has 12 residues. Germline V lookup: CDR1 ENHRY, CDR2 SYGVKD. With 6 bases removed from V and 8 bases from J, the gap between germline ends came to 13 bases. The CDR3 DNA sequence: TGTGCCATCAGCTCCCGTGGGGAGGGCTACACCTTC. Protein: CAISSRGEGYTF.

The V call is TRBV5-4, the J call TRBJ1-2; D unresolved. CDR1 and CDR2 from the germline V gene are SGHNT and YYREEE (reference sequence). Between the trimmed V and J ends, which lost 0 bases and 6 bases, there was a span of 9 bases. The CDR3 spans 13 residues. This CDR3 reads CASSLGEVDGYTF. DNA for the CDR3: TGTGCCAGCAGCTTGGGCGAGGTGGATGGCTACACCTTC.

This sequence joins TRBV19 and TRBJ2-7, with a weak D call TRBD1 (6 bases). Germline V gives CDR1 LNHDA, CDR2 SQIVND (reference sequence). This CDR3 has 13 amino acids. Trimming pared 3 bases from V and 5 bases from J, leaving 11 bases between. Written as DNA, the CDR3 is TGTGCCAGTAGTATGAAACAGGGCGACGAGCAGTACTTC. It specifies CASSMKQGDEQYF.

This clone occurred a few times. The chain joins TRBV10-3 to TRBJ1-6, with a possible D match to TRBD1 (5 bases). Germline V gene sequence: CDR1 ENHRY, CDR2 SYGVKD. The length of the CDR3 is 14 residues. V shed 9 bases and J shed 5 bases, with 14 bases lying between them. The CDR3 DNA reads as TGTGCCATAACTCCGGGACTAAATAATTCACCCCTCCACTTT. It yields the protein CAITPGLNNSPLHF.

The V call is TRBV7-9, the J call TRBJ1-4; D is unresolved. Looked up from germline, CDR1 is SEHNR and CDR2 is FQNEAQ (reference sequence). The CDR3 is 13 amino acids. The V and J ends lost 6 bases and 8 bases respectively, with 13 bases between them. The DNA for the CDR3 is TGTGCCAGCAGGGATCAGGATCGGGAAAAACTGTTTTTT. This encodes CASRDQDREKLFF.

The V call is TRBV7-6, the J call TRBJ2-2; D remains unclear. The CDR3 is made up of 13 amino acids. Trimming shortened V by 0 bases and J by 5 bases, and 4 bases separated the two germline ends. In germline, CDR1 is SGHVS, CDR2 FNYEAQ. As DNA, the CDR3 is TGTGCCAGCAGCTTAGCGTTAACCGGGGAGCTGTTTTTT. As protein: CASSLALTGELFF.

The CDR3 protein is CASSPAGTGGNYGYTF. Written as DNA, the CDR3 is TGTGCCAGCTCACCCGCCGGGACAGGGGGCAACTATGGCTACACCTTC. The chain joins TRBV18 to TRBJ1-2, with 12 bases identical to TRBD1. Germline V gene data show CDR1 as KGHSH and CDR2 as LQKENI. V dropped 3 bases and J dropped 2; count of bases not matched to a gene: 4. The CDR3 totals 16 residues.

The chain uses TRBV7-3 and TRBJ2-1; 9 nucleotides match TRBD2. V lost 1 base to trimming and J lost 7 bases; unmatched junction nucleotides: 5. The CDR3 is 15 amino acids. Germline V CDR1 and CDR2: SGHTA, FQGTGA. CDR3 protein: CASSLSGGAFNEQFF. The DNA of the CDR3 is TGTGCCAGCAGCTTAAGCGGGGGGGCCTTTAATGAGCAGTTCTTC.

This chain joins TRBV5-1 and TRBJ2-5; 11 bases agree with TRBD2. Germline V gives CDR1 SGHRS, CDR2 YFSETQ. Trimming cost V 0 bases and J 4 bases; bases outside gene matches: 2. The CDR3 is made up of 15 amino acids. The CDR3 coding sequence is TGCGCCAGCAGCTTGGTAGCGGGGGGGCCAGAGACCCAGTACTTC. This translates into CASSLVAGGPETQYF.

This sequence joins TRBV7-2 and TRBJ1-2; no definite D call. V was pared by 7 bases and J by 4 bases, with 16 bases between. This CDR3 comprises 14 residues. CDR1 SGHTA and CDR2 FQGNSA come from the germline V gene. CDR3 sequence: CASTMRVGFYGYTF. The CDR3 nucleotides read TGTGCCAGCACCATGCGGGTGGGGTTCTATGGCTACACCTTC.

This clone was seen once. The chain uses TRBV6-1 and TRBJ2-5, with 8 bases aligning to TRBD2. The length of the CDR3 is 15 residues. CDR1 and CDR2 from the germline V gene are MNHNS and SASEGT. The V gene end was trimmed by 1 base and the J gene end by 7 bases; junction bases not matched to a gene: 8. The CDR3 is CASSEEDSGVSTQYF. The CDR3 DNA is TGTGCCAGCAGTGAAGAGGATAGCGGGGTTTCGACCCAGTACTTC.

This clone has more than one count but fewer than ten. The V call is TRBV27, the J call TRBJ1-5; no reliable D call. Deletions cut 5 bases from V and 3 bases from J, with 14 bases between. The V gene's germline CDR1 is MNHEY and CDR2 SMNVEV (reference sequence). The CDR3 length is 15 residues. In DNA form, the CDR3 reads TGTGCCAGCAGTGGCATTGGAGGGTCCAATCAGCCCCAGCATTTT. Translation: CASSGIGGSNQPQHF.

The rearrangement joins TRBV5-4 to TRBJ2-5; 9 bases match TRBD2. The CDR3 is made up of 14 amino acids. In germline, CDR1 is SGHNT, CDR2 YYREEE (reference sequence). Trimming at V came to 4 bases and at J to 5 bases, leaving 6 bases not matched to a gene. The CDR3 loop reads CASSVYSGGETQYF. DNA of the CDR3: TGTGCCAGCAGCGTTTACAGCGGGGGGGAGACCCAGTACTTC.

This clone was detected only a few times. The chain employs TRBV18 and TRBJ1-2; possibly TRBD1 for D (6 bases). This CDR3 contains 13 residues. Germline V lookup: CDR1 KGHSH, CDR2 LQKENI. V was pared by 6 bases and J by 5 bases, with 13 bases between. CDR3 loop: CASSPQDRYGYTF. The CDR3 DNA follows: TGTGCCAGCTCTCCTCAGGACAGATATGGCTACACCTTC.

The rearrangement uses TRBV5-3 and TRBJ1-6, with 12 bases identical to TRBD1. TRBV5-3 is identified as an open reading frame with a role that is uncertain. The V and J ends lost 4 bases and 1 base, in that order; junction bases with no gene match: 6. There are 18 residues in the CDR3. Written as DNA, the CDR3 is TGTGCCAGAAGCGCCGGGACAGGGGGCCGGTCCTATAATTCACCCCTCCACTTT. Residues: CARSAGTGGRSYNSPLHF.

V is TRBV7-8 and J is TRBJ2-7, with D hard to call. In germline, CDR1 is SGHVS, CDR2 FQNEAQ. The CDR3 loop spans 13 amino acids. V dropped 1 base and J dropped 6 bases, with 10 bases sitting between them. The CDR3 DNA reads as TGTGCCAGCAGCTTAGTTCTTTCTTCCGAGCAGTACTTC. Encoded protein: CASSLVLSSEQYF. The entire variable domain, with the rest obtained from reference TRBV7-8 and TRBJ2-7, is as follows: GAGVSQSPRYKVAKRGQDVALRCDPISGHVSLFWYQQALGQGPEFLTYFQNEAQLDKSGLPSDRFFAERPEGSVSTLKIQRTQQEDSAVYLCASSLVLSSEQYFGPGTRLTVT.

The rearrangement links TRBV12-5 to TRBJ1-3; D remains ambiguous. CDR3 length: 12 residues. Deletions cut 6 bases from V and 3 bases from J, with 6 bases between. From germline, CDR1 is LGHNT and CDR2 FRNRAP. The CDR3 region is CASGPSGNTIYF. The CDR3, as DNA: TGTGCTAGTGGACCGAGTGGAAACACCATATATTTT.

V gene TRBV6-4 combines with J gene TRBJ1-2, with 10 bases that match TRBD1. The germline V gene encodes CDR1 MRHNA and CDR2 SNTAGT. This CDR3 is 13 amino acids long. V was clipped by 5 bases and J by 13 bases; unmatched bases: 10. The CDR3 region has the DNA TGTGCCAGCAGTTCGACAGGGGGCGCCTCCTTCACCTTC. As protein: CASSSTGGASFTF.

The chain joins TRBV4-3 to TRBJ2-3; 9 nucleotides line up with TRBD2. The CDR3 has 17 amino acids. The germline CDR1 and CDR2 sequences are LGHNA and YSLEER. Trimming at V came to 3 bases and at J to 1 base, leaving 8 bases not matched to a gene. This CDR3 reads CASSQSPGGGGTDTQYF. DNA for the CDR3: TGCGCCAGCAGCCAGAGCCCTGGCGGGGGGGGCACAGATACGCAGTATTTT.